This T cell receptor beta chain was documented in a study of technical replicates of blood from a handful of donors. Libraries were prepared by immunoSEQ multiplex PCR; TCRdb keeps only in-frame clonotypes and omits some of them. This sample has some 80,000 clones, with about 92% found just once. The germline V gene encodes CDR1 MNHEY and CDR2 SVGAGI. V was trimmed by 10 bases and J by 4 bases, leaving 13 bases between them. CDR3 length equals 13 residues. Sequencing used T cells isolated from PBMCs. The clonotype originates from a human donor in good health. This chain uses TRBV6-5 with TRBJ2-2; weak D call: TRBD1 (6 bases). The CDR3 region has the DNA TGTGCCACCATCAGGGGTCCCACCGGGGAGCTGTTTTTT. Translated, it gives CATIRGPTGELFF.